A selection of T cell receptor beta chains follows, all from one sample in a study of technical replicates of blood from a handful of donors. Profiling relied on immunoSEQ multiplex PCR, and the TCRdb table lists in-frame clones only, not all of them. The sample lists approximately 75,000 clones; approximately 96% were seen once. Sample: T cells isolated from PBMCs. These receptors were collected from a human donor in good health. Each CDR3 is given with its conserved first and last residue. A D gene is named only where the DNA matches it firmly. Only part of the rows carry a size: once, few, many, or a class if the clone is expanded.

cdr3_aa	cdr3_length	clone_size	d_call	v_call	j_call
CASSLTPSYEQYF	13	NA	NA	TRBV28	TRBJ2-7
CASRDTLNTEAFF	13	NA	NA	TRBV13	TRBJ1-1
CSAVTGYGYTF	11	NA	NA	TRBV20-1	TRBJ1-2
CASSEEKGIGNEQYF	15	NA	NA	TRBV6-1	TRBJ2-7
CAWSVAGDQPQHF	13	few	NA	TRBV30	TRBJ1-5
CASSSPGADTQYF	13	NA	NA	TRBV28	TRBJ2-3
CASSQFQGKGSYEQYF	16	NA	NA	TRBV14	TRBJ2-7
CASIPQGSNEQYF	13	NA	NA	TRBV6-5	TRBJ2-7
CASSWRDGGYTF	12	NA	NA	TRBV5-1	TRBJ1-2
CASSLILAGGIVQFF	15	NA	TRBD2	TRBV7-8	TRBJ2-1
CASSRQGTEGTDTQYF	16	NA	TRBD1	TRBV5-5	TRBJ2-3
CASSRRQSSGANVLTF	16	NA	NA	TRBV5-1	TRBJ2-6
CASSIDTGRNTIYF	14	NA	NA	TRBV19	TRBJ1-3
CASSISYEQYF	11	NA	NA	TRBV11-2	TRBJ2-7
CASIRSGQGTDEQFF	15	once	TRBD1	TRBV7-2	TRBJ2-1
CASSEYTITGMSNTEAFF	18	NA	NA	TRBV5-1	TRBJ1-1
CASSGTGREKLFF	13	NA	TRBD1	TRBV19	TRBJ1-4
CASSPVQGASLETQYF	16	NA	TRBD1	TRBV18	TRBJ2-5
CASSLGDRVGSPLHF	15	NA	TRBD1	TRBV13	TRBJ1-6
CASSLVRERHSDTQYF	16	NA	NA	TRBV7-2	TRBJ2-3
CASRRDRGLVQYF	13	NA	TRBD1	TRBV2	TRBJ2-7
CATRPGQSNNYGYTF	15	NA	TRBD1	TRBV15	TRBJ1-2
CASSQDRIGNTEAFF	15	NA	NA	TRBV4-1	TRBJ1-1
CASSLNGGYYEQYF	14	NA	TRBD2	TRBV5-4	TRBJ2-7
CASSLTGQGDTEAFF	15	NA	TRBD1	TRBV7-3	TRBJ1-1
CAISSSGPSSGANVLTF	17	NA	NA	TRBV10-3	TRBJ2-6
CASSYGPLDEQYF	13	NA	NA	TRBV6-5	TRBJ2-7
CASSPRQANEQYF	13	NA	NA	TRBV7-8	TRBJ2-7
CASSEGLIVLAGGPETQYF	19	NA	TRBD2	TRBV2	TRBJ2-5
CASRRLAGTGELFF	14	NA	TRBD2	TRBV4-1	TRBJ2-2
CASSYSRLAGENEQYF	16	NA	TRBD2	TRBV6-5	TRBJ2-7
CASSLRGANYGYTF	14	NA	NA	TRBV5-5	TRBJ1-2
CASSSPGTSMNEQFF	15	NA	TRBD2	TRBV7-9	TRBJ2-1
CASSEGTGRSETQYF	15	NA	TRBD1	TRBV5-1	TRBJ2-5
CASSLASDGTYEQYF	15	NA	NA	TRBV5-1	TRBJ2-7
CASSLPPGQGLISNIQYF	18	NA	TRBD1	TRBV18	TRBJ2-4